This T cell receptor (beta chain) was retrieved from a study of T cell repertoires in cytomegalovirus infection. Study-level background: CMV infection and matching HLA type were both indicated by public TCR beta signatures.

TCRdb independently ran MiXCR on the reads; one entry per CDR3 protein. Altogether about 530,000 distinct CDR3 sequences are present, around 27% being singletons, with the ten largest covering approximately 13%. Germline V CDR1 and CDR2: MNHNS, SASEGT. This CDR3 spans 15 amino acids. Trimming took off 1 base at V and 5 bases at J, with 14 bases between the two ends. This clonotype was observed at least ten times. Its antigen remains unidentified. Findings and caveats of the study: It was HLA-C-restricted CMV-specific TCR beta clonotypes that dominated the response ex vivo. Cumulated frequencies of public TCR beta families served to identify carriers of CMV plus the relevant HLA.

This receptor was identified in a human donor in good health (CMV status not recorded). Some clones in this sample may be carry-over from other donors' samples. V usage is TRBV6-1 and J usage is TRBJ2-5, with D maybe TRBD1 (5 bases). Input material: PBMCs. The CDR3 DNA reads TGTGCCAGCAGTGAAGGCAGGGTTCTGGTGGAGACCCAGTACTTC. Protein: CASSEGRVLVETQYF.